Listed here are 15 T cell receptor beta chains from one sample, sequenced in a study of cytomegalovirus exposure and HLA in healthy donors (dated by TCRdb to the late 2010s). The library came from the immunoSEQ multiplex PCR assay. TCRdb provides this immuneACCESS table in a form limited to in-frame rearrangements. Some clones are lacking; in checked studies, under half of them reflect an unresolved V gene, and why the rest are absent is not known. This sample has approximately 230,000 clones in its table, and 87% of those were observed once. The ten biggest clones cover around 12% of the sample. Sequencing input: PBMCs. The receptors originated from a man younger than 30 in good health and CMV-seropositive.

The CDR3 is CASSPRAYLQPQHF. For the CDR3, the DNA is TGTGCCAGCAGTCCCCGGGCATATCTTCAGCCCCAGCATTTT. The chain combines TRBV28 with TRBJ1-5, with D uncertain. There are 14 residues in the CDR3. Trimming left V 5 bases short and J 6 bases short, with 14 bases between. The germline CDR1 and CDR2 sequences are MDHEN and SYDVKM.

V and J are TRBV30 and TRBJ2-1, with 11 bases lining up with TRBD2. Germline CDR1 reads GTSNPN; CDR2 reads SVGIG (reference sequence). Germline trimming cut 1 base from V and 5 bases from J; bases unmatched to any gene: 1. The CDR3 is 14 residues long. CDR3: CAWSELAGDNEQFF. The CDR3 coding sequence is TGTGCCTGGAGTGAACTAGCGGGAGACAATGAGCAGTTCTTC. Full variable domain (outside the CDR3, taken from reference TRBV30 and TRBJ2-1): SQTIHQWPATLVQPVGSPLSLECTVEGTSNPNLYWYRQAAGRGLQLLFYSVGIGQISSEVPQNLSASRPQDRQFILSSKKLLLSDSGFYLCAWSELAGDNEQFFGPGTRLTVL.

V gene TRBV4-1 combines with J gene TRBJ1-1; D remains unclear. Germline CDR1 is MGHRA and CDR2 is YSYEKL. The CDR3 has 13 amino acids. Trimming left V 4 bases short and J 0 bases short, with 6 bases between. The CDR3 is CASSPQLNTEAFF. CDR3 bases: TGCGCCAGCAGCCCCCAATTGAACACTGAAGCTTTCTTT.

The chain carries TRBV4-1 and TRBJ1-2; TRBD1 matches 9 bases. Trimming at V came to 0 bases and at J to 7 bases, leaving 9 bases not matched to a gene. This CDR3 comprises 16 residues. Germline CDR1 is MGHRA and CDR2 is YSYEKL. The CDR3 sequence: CASSQDGTGFRGGYTF. The CDR3 region has the DNA TGCGCCAGCAGCCAAGATGGGACAGGGTTCAGGGGTGGCTACACCTTC.

For this clone: The conserved closing phenylalanine or tryptophan is absent in this CDR3, likely reflecting a read error. The DNA is left out, because the CDR3 cannot be placed on it with certainty; the CDR3 is given as TCRdb lists it. The V and J genes are TRBV2 and TRBJ1-2. Germline CDR1 reads SNHLY; CDR2 reads FYNNEI. The CDR3 comprises 11 residues, both ends counted. CDR3 sequence reads: CASSAPGRSFD.

This clone occurred once. The V call is TRBV5-4, the J call TRBJ1-1; 8 nucleotides align to TRBD1. This CDR3 region has 14 residues. CDR1 is SGHNT, CDR2 YYREEE, per germline (reference sequence). The J segment lost 1 base and the V segment lost 2 bases, leaving 1 base of the junction unmatched. The CDR3 spells CASSFDRGNTEAFF. The CDR3 bases are TGTGCCAGCAGCTTCGACAGGGGGAACACTGAAGCTTTCTTT.

The chain joins TRBV11-2 to TRBJ1-1; D unresolved. The germline V gene encodes CDR1 SGHAT and CDR2 FQNNGV. The CDR3 runs 12 residues. The germline V and J ends were trimmed by 5 bases and 5 bases, with 9 bases remaining between them. CDR3 sequence (DNA): TGTGCCAGCAGCATCGGGAGGACTGAAGCTTTCTTT. It specifies CASSIGRTEAFF. The full variable domain, with the rest looked up from reference TRBV11-2 and TRBJ1-1, is EAGVAQSPRYKIIEKRQSVAFWCNPISGHATLYWYQQILGQGPKLLIQFQNNGVVDDSQLPKDRFSAERLKGVDSTLKIQPAKLEDSAVYLCASSIGRTEAFFGQGTRLTVV.

This rearrangement joins TRBV7-2 to TRBJ2-7; no clear D gene. The CDR3 runs to 15 residues. Germline V lookup: CDR1 SGHTA, CDR2 FQGNSA. V dropped 6 bases and J dropped 0 bases, with 15 bases sitting between them. The CDR3 nucleotides are TGTGCCAGCAGTTTCGTCACCCAGAGCTCCTACGAGCAGTACTTC. Its protein is CASSFVTQSSYEQYF.

J is TRBJ2-7 and V is TRBV18, with unresolved D. Trimming left V 1 base short and J 6 bases short, with 16 bases between. The CDR3 extends over 15 amino acids. The germline CDR1 and CDR2 sequences are KGHSH and LQKENI. CDR3 sequence: CASSPRTYEASEQYF. CDR3 bases: TGTGCCAGCTCACCACGGACCTATGAGGCGAGCGAGCAGTACTTC. Full variable domain (outside the CDR3, taken from reference TRBV18 and TRBJ2-7): NAGVMQNPRHLVRRRGQEARLRCSPMKGHSHVYWYRQLPEEGLKFMVYLQKENIIDESGMPKERFSAEFPKEGPSILRIQQVVRGDSAAYFCASSPRTYEASEQYFGPGTRLTVT.

The CDR3 reads CASSLVPQVQETQYF. The CDR3 bases are TGCGCCAGCAGCTTGGTCCCCCAAGTACAAGAGACCCAGTACTTC. V usage is TRBV5-1 and J usage is TRBJ2-5; no clear D gene. The CDR3 has 15 amino acids. V dropped 0 bases and J dropped 2 bases, with 11 bases sitting between them. Per the germline V gene, CDR1 is SGHRS and CDR2 is YFSETQ.

The rearrangement joins TRBV9 to TRBJ2-7; possibly TRBD1 or TRBD2 for D (5 bases each). V lost 2 bases and J 6 bases, leaving 18 bases between the germline ends. The CDR3 is 15 amino acids. The germline V gene encodes CDR1 SGDLS and CDR2 YYNGEE. The CDR3 here is CASSVGLGETGEQYF. CDR3 in DNA: TGTGCCAGCAGCGTTGGTTTGGGGGAAACCGGCGAGCAGTACTTC.

The chain combines TRBV5-8 with TRBJ2-7; TRBD2 aligns across 7 bases. The J segment lost 3 bases and the V segment lost 0 bases, leaving 6 bases of the junction unmatched. This CDR3 comprises 15 residues. Germline V gene lookup returns CDR1 SGHTS and CDR2 YDEGEE. The chain's CDR3 is CASSLGLAVGYEQYF. The DNA for the CDR3 is TGTGCCAGCAGCTTGGGTCTAGCGGTTGGCTACGAGCAGTACTTC.

Details on this clone: Distinct nucleotide sequences in the sample also encode this CDR3. The chain carries TRBV18 and TRBJ2-3; no reliable D call. CDR3 length: 13 amino acids. Deletions cut 0 bases from V and 1 base from J, with 2 bases between. Germline V lookup: CDR1 KGHSH, CDR2 LQKENI. Written as DNA, the CDR3 is TGTGCCAGCTCACCACCCGGCACAGATACGCAGTATTTT. Its translation: CASSPPGTDTQYF.

The chain joins TRBV5-4 to TRBJ2-7; TRBD2 matches 9 bases. V trimming: 4 bases; J trimming: 0 bases; junction bases outside the gene matches: 5. This CDR3 is 15 amino acids long. Germline CDR1 reads SGHNT; CDR2 reads YYREEE (reference sequence). The CDR3 DNA reads TGTGCCAGCAGCGTCTCTAGCGGGAACTCCTACGAGCAGTACTTC. This codes for CASSVSSGNSYEQYF. The whole variable domain, filled in from reference TRBV5-4 and TRBJ2-7, reads ETGVTQSPTHLIKTRGQQVTLRCSSQSGHNTVSWYQQALGQGPQFIFQYYREEENGRGNFPPRFSGLQFPNYSSELNVNALELDDSALYLCASSVSSGNSYEQYFGPGTRLTVT.

The chain couples TRBV29-1 to TRBJ2-7, with D possibly called TRBD1 or TRBD2 (5 bases each). V lost 4 bases, J lost 3 bases, and 10 bases lay in between. Germline V gene sequence: CDR1 SQVTM, CDR2 ANQGSEA. The CDR3 has 12 residues. In DNA, the CDR3 is TGCAGCGTTGGGGACGGCGACTACGAGCAGTACTTC. This encodes CSVGDGDYEQYF.